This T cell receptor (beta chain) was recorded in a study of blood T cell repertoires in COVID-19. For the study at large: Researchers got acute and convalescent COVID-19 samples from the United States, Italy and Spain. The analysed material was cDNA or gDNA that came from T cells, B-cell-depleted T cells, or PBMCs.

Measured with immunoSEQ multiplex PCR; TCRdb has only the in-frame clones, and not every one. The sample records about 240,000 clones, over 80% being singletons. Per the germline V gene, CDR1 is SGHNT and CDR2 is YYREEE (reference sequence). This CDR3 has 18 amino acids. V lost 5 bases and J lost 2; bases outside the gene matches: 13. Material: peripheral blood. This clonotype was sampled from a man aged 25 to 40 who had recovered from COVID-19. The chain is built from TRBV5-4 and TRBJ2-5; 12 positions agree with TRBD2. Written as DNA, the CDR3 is TGTGCCAGCAGTTTAGGACTAGCGGGACCGAACCGACAAGAGACCCAGTACTTC. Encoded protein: CASSLGLAGPNRQETQYF.